This entry lists 23 T cell receptor beta chains sequenced from one sample in a study of T cells expressing NK-cell markers. Reprocessing the 5' RACE reads, TCRdb reports a single entry for every CDR3 protein and omits DNA. The specimen's table records more than 250,000 distinct CDR3 sequences. The sequenced sample was blood T cells: a sorted CD56 or NKG2C T cell subset, CD4+ or CD8+ T cells, or bulk PBMC T cells (not recorded which). The receptor set was obtained from a man aged 18-30 years in good health.

The chain couples TRBV4-2 to TRBJ2-1; no DNA is available, so the TRBD1 call from TCRdb remains unchecked. The CDR3 is made up of 16 amino acids. Germline loops: CDR1 LGHNA, CDR2 YNFKEQ. The CDR3 here is CASSQVPGQGYNEQFF.

J is TRBJ2-5 and V is TRBV29-1; checking the TCRdb D call of TRBD1 is not possible without DNA. This CDR3 is 12 amino acids long. Germline assignment: CDR1 SQVTM and CDR2 ANQGSEA. The CDR3 sequence is CSAGQGQETQYF.

The chain is built from TRBV19 and TRBJ2-1; TCRdb names TRBD2, which stays unverified in the absence of DNA. The germline V gene encodes CDR1 LNHDA and CDR2 SQIVND (reference sequence). The CDR3 is 16 residues long. The chain's CDR3 is CASSIGSLAGPNEQFF.

The chain carries TRBV24-1 and TRBJ2-3; without DNA, the TCRdb call of TRBD1 cannot be checked. The CDR3 covers 17 residues. Germline CDR1 reads KGHDR; CDR2 reads SFDVKD. CDR3 region: CATSDLRGRESTDTQYF.

V is TRBV10-3 and J is TRBJ1-4; with no DNA, the TCRdb D assignment of TRBD1 cannot be verified. This CDR3 is 13 amino acids long. CDR1 is ENHRY, CDR2 SYGVKD, per germline. This CDR3 is CAIAGTSNEKLFF.

The chain combines TRBV9 with TRBJ2-7; the TCRdb D gene call, TRBD1, has no DNA to confirm it. CDR3 length: 15 amino acids. Looked up from germline, CDR1 is SGDLS and CDR2 is YYNGEE. The CDR3 loop reads CASSTRQGNSYEQYF.

The genes are TRBV18 and TRBJ2-5; TCRdb returns TRBD2, unconfirmable since there is no DNA. This CDR3 region has 13 residues. Germline V gives CDR1 KGHSH, CDR2 LQKENI. The CDR3 region is CASSPALRGTQYF.

The rearrangement links TRBV4-1 to TRBJ2-7; the TCRdb call, TRBD2, lacks DNA for checking. Germline CDR1 MGHRA, CDR2 YSYEKL. CDR3 length: 18 amino acids. The CDR3 region is CASSVEKSSGRRGYEQYF.

V usage is TRBV6-1 and J usage is TRBJ2-2; without DNA, the TCRdb call of TRBD2 cannot be checked. CDR3 length: 13 residues. CDR1 is MNHNS and CDR2 is SASEGT in the germline V gene. The CDR3 sequence is CASKRSPRGELFF.

This chain joins TRBV6-2 or TRBV6-3 and TRBJ2-1; TCRdb indicates TRBD2, and absent DNA this call remains unverified. The length of the CDR3 is 14 residues. Germline assignment: CDR1 MNHEY and CDR2 SVGEGT. This CDR3 reads CASRHWRGADEQFF.

The chain carries TRBV12-3 or TRBV12-4 and TRBJ2-2; the D call from TCRdb, TRBD2, cannot be confirmed without DNA. The CDR3 sequence is 17 residues long. The CDR3 loop is CASGPPRPLRTTGELFF.

The V call is TRBV20-1, the J call TRBJ1-2. The CDR3 totals 12 residues. Germline lookup yields CDR1 DFQATT and CDR2 SNEGSKA (reference sequence). The CDR3 loop is CSASSVNYGYTF.

The chain carries TRBV29-1 and TRBJ2-7; TCRdb selects TRBD1, and the lack of DNA leaves this call unchecked. Germline assignment: CDR1 SQVTM and CDR2 ANQGSEA. This CDR3 region has 15 residues. The CDR3 loop is CSVEERRTVGYEQYF.

The rearrangement links TRBV28 to TRBJ1-5; no DNA is available, so the TRBD1 call from TCRdb remains unchecked. The length of the CDR3 is 14 residues. Germline CDR1 is MDHEN and CDR2 is SYDVKM. This CDR3 reads CASSVGHRNQPQHF.

The V gene is TRBV9, the J gene TRBJ2-1. This CDR3 contains 14 residues. From germline, CDR1 is SGDLS and CDR2 YYNGEE. This CDR3 is CASSVAPVLSEQFF.

This chain joins TRBV7-2 and TRBJ2-5. The CDR3 length is 13 residues. Germline V CDR1 and CDR2: SGHTA, FQGNSA. The CDR3 spells CASSFRAGETQYF.

This chain uses TRBV12-3 or TRBV12-4 with TRBJ1-5; no DNA is available, so the TRBD1 call from TCRdb remains unchecked. This CDR3 has 16 amino acids. The CDR3 loop is CASSFDGRGAGQPQHF.

The CDR3 here is CASRLRRSTEAFF. The chain links TRBV12-2 to TRBJ1-1. TRBV12-2 is classified as a pseudogene. This CDR3 has 13 amino acids.

The chain uses TRBV7-6 and TRBJ2-7; TCRdb's D gene call, TRBD2, goes unchecked for lack of DNA. This CDR3 contains 15 residues. In germline, CDR1 is SGHVS, CDR2 FNYEAQ. CDR3 protein: CASSPTSGRMYEQYF.

The chain carries TRBV12-3 or TRBV12-4 and TRBJ1-4; the TCRdb call, TRBD1, lacks DNA for checking. The CDR3 sequence is 13 residues long. CDR3 loop: CASERGAEEKLFF.

This rearrangement joins TRBV6-6 to TRBJ1-1; lacking DNA, the TRBD1 call made by TCRdb goes unchecked. Germline lookup yields CDR1 MNHNY and CDR2 SVGAGI (reference sequence). This CDR3 is built from 13 residues. This CDR3 reads CASTRVGSTEAFF.

This sequence joins TRBV12-3 or TRBV12-4 and TRBJ2-2; TCRdb returns TRBD1, unconfirmable since there is no DNA. There are 18 residues in the CDR3. This CDR3 reads CASSLGVMWTPNTGELFF.

V usage is TRBV12-3 or TRBV12-4 and J usage is TRBJ2-3. The CDR3 is made up of 16 amino acids. The CDR3 is CASSYMDLNTRVTQYF.